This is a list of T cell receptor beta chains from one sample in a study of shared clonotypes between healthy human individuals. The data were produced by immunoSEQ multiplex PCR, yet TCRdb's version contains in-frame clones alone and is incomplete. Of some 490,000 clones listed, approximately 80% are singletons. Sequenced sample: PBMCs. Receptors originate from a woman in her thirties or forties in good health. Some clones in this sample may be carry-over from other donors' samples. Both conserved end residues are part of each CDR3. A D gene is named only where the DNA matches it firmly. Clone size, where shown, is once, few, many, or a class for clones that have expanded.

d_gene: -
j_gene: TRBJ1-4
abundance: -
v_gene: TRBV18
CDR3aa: CASSPNTGPNEKLFF
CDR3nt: TGTGCCAGCTCACCCAATACAGGGCCTAATGAAAAACTGTTTTTT

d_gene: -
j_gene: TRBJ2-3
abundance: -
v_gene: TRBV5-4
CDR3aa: CASSLGGGRTDTQYF
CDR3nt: TGTGCCAGCAGCTTGGGTGGGGGGCGCACAGATACGCAGTATTTT

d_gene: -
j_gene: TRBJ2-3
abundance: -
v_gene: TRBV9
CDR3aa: CASSVGTSGGVGDTQYF
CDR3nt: TGTGCCAGCAGCGTAGGTACCAGCGGAGGGGTAGGAGATACGCAGTATTTT

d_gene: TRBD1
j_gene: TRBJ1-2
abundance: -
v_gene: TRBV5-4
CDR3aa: CASSLNRGSLANYGYTF
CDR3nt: TGTGCCAGCAGCCTTAACAGGGGTAGTCTTGCTAACTATGGCTACACCTTC

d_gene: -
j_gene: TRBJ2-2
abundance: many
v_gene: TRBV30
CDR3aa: CAWSVREKDTGELFF
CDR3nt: TGTGCCTGGAGTGTACGGGAGAAGGACACCGGGGAGCTGTTTTTT

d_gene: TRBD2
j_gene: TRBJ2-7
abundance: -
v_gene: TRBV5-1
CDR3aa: CASSFLAGGTYEQYF
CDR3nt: TGCGCCAGCAGCTTCCTAGCGGGGGGAACCTACGAGCAGTACTTC

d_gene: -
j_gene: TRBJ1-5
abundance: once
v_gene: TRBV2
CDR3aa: CASRRAGQPQHF
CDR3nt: TGTGCCAGCCGTAGGGCCGGTCAGCCCCAGCATTTT

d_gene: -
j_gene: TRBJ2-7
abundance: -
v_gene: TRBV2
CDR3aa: CASSDRYYEQYF
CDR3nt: TGTGCCAGCAGTGACAGGTACTACGAGCAGTACTTC

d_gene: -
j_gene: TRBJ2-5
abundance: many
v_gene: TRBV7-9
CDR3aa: CASSLVAGGAETQYF
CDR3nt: TGTGCCAGCAGCTTAGTTGCCGGAGGAGCGGAGACCCAGTACTTC

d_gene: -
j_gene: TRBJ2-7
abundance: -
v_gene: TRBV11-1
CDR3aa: CASSLSAGLNYEQYF
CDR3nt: TGTGCCAGCAGCTTATCGGCGGGTTTAAACTACGAGCAGTACTTC

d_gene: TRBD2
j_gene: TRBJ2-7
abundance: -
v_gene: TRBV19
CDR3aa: CASSTLSGVSYEQYF
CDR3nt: TGTGCCAGTAGCACCCTTAGCGGGGTCTCCTACGAGCAGTACTTC

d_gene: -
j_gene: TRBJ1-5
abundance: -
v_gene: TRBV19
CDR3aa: CASSMSVQPQHF
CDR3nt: TGTGCCAGTAGTATGAGTGTTCAGCCCCAGCATTTT

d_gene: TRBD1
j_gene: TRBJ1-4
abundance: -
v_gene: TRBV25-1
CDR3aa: CASSEGDRGYNEKLFF
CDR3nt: TGTGCCAGCAGTGAAGGGGACAGGGGGTATAATGAAAAACTGTTTTTT

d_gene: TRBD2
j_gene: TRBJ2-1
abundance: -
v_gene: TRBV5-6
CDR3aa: CASSLGASGSNEQFF
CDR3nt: TGTGCCAGCAGCTTGGGGGCTAGCGGGAGCAATGAGCAGTTCTTC

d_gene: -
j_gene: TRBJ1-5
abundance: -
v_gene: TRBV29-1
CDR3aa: CSAAFGNSNQPQHF
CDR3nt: TGCAGCGCTGCCTTCGGGAATAGCAATCAGCCCCAGCATTTT

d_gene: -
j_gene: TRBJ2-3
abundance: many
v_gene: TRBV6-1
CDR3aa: CASSERRRGSTDTQYF
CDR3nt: TGTGCCAGCAGTGAACGAAGGCGGGGAAGCACAGATACGCAGTATTTT

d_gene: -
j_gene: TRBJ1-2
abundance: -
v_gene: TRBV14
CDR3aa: CASSQSGVGYGYTF
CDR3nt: TGTGCCAGCAGCCAAAGCGGTGTGGGCTATGGCTACACCTTC

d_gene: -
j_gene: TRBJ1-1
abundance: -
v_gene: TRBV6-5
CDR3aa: CASTGGGLEAFF
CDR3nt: TGTGCCAGCACCGGAGGGGGTCTTGAAGCTTTCTTT

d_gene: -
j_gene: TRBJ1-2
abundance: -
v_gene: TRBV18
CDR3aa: CASSPTEEHYGYTF
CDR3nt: TGTGCCAGCTCACCAACGGAAGAACACTATGGCTACACCTTC

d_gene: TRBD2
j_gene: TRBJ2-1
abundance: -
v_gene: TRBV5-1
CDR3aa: CASSSGLAGRSSYNEQFF
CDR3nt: TGCGCCAGCAGCTCGGGACTAGCGGGCAGGAGCTCCTACAATGAGCAGTTCTTC

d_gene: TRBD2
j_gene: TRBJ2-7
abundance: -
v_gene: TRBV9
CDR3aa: CASSASYSGTHYEQYF
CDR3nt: TGTGCCAGCAGCGCCTCGTACAGCGGGACTCACTACGAGCAGTACTTC

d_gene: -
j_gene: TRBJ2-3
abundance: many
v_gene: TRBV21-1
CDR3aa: CASSKTSGRLTDTQYF
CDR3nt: TGTGCCAGCAGCAAGACTAGCGGGAGACTCACAGATACGCAGTATTTT

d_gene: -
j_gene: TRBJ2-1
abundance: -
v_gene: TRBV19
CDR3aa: CASSILRGYNEQFF
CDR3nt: TGTGCCAGTAGTATACTCCGGGGTTACAATGAGCAGTTCTTC

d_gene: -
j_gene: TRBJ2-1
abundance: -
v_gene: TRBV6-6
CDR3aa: CASIDGRGEQFF
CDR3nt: TGTGCCAGCATAGACGGGAGAGGTGAGCAGTTCTTC

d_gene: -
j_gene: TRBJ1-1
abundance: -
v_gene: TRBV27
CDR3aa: CASSSPLRRGYEAFF
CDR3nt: TGTGCCAGCAGTTCCCCCCTTAGACGGGGCTATGAAGCTTTCTTT

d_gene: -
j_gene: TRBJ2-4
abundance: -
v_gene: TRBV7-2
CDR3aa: CASSLDVARVAKNIQYF
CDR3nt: TGTGCCAGCAGCTTAGACGTTGCCAGGGTAGCCAAAAACATTCAGTACTTC

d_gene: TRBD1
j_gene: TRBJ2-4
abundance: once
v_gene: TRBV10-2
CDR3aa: CAGSEDRGLNIQYF
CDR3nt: TGCGCCGGCAGTGAGGACAGGGGGCTAAACATTCAGTACTTC

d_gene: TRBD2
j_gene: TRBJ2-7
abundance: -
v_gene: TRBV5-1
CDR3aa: CASSTSGRTYEQYF
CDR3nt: TGCGCCAGCAGCACAAGCGGGAGAACCTACGAGCAGTACTTC

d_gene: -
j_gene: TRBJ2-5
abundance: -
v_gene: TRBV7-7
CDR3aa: CASSLAMANQETQYF
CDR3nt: TGTGCCAGCAGCTTAGCGATGGCCAACCAAGAGACCCAGTACTTC

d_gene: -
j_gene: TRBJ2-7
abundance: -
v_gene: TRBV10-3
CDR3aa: CAISESRTVREQYF
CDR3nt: TGTGCCATCAGTGAGTCGAGAACAGTCCGCGAGCAGTACTTC

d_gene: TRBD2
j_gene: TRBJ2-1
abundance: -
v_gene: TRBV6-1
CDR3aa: CASSETSIYNEQFF
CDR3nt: TGTGCCAGCAGCGAGACTAGCATTTACAATGAGCAGTTCTTC

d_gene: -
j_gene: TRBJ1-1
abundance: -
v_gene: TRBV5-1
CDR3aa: CASSLVSGAMNTEAFF
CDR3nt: TGCGCCAGCAGCTTGGTGTCAGGGGCCATGAACACTGAAGCTTTCTTT